This T cell receptor (beta chain) was documented in a study of cytotoxic CD8 clonotypes in ibrutinib-treated CLL. As for the study in general: The samples contained 250,000 to 300,000 productive templates on average. They also contained an average of approximately 100,000 productive rearrangements.

V lost 4 bases and J lost 3; bases outside the gene matches: 5. Germline CDR1 SQVTM, CDR2 ANQGSEA. This CDR3 has 16 residues. The protocol was immunoSEQ multiplex PCR, while the TCRdb copy is restricted to in-frame clones and leaves out a portion. This sample carries roughly 250,000 clones, under 80% of them seen once, and the ten largest clones take just over 15%. The input for sequencing was PBMCs, taken after 24 months of ibrutinib treatment. The sequence came from a human donor with chronic lymphocytic leukemia. This chain links TRBV29-1 with TRBJ2-1; TRBD2 matches 14 bases. The CDR3 sequence: CSVVIGTSGGYNEQFF. CDR3 in DNA: TGCAGCGTTGTCATCGGGACTAGCGGGGGCTACAATGAGCAGTTCTTC.